These 4 T cell receptor beta chains were all obtained from the same sample, sequenced in a study of blood T cell repertoires in COVID-19. The repertoire was sequenced with immunoSEQ multiplex PCR; TCRdb's copy has only in-frame clones and lacks some. The sample holds roughly 190,000 clones; approximately 84% are singletons and the top ten take 3.2%. The source material was PBMCs or T cells enriched from blood (not recorded which). These receptor sequences come from a woman in her twenties or thirties who had recovered from COVID-19.

On this clone: This same CDR3 is encoded by further DNA sequences in the sample. The chain combines TRBV5-1 with TRBJ1-6; D uncertain. From germline, CDR1 is SGHRS and CDR2 YFSETQ. The CDR3 runs 15 residues. The ends were cut back, 0 bases at V and 4 bases at J, with 8 bases in the middle. In DNA, the CDR3 is TGCGCCAGCAGCTTGGAAGGAGGGTATAATTCACCCCTCCACTTT. Translating gives CASSLEGGYNSPLHF.

The chain couples TRBV6-2 or TRBV6-3 to TRBJ1-3; D is uncertain. Trimming stripped 5 bases from V and 8 bases from J, with 10 bases between. This CDR3 comprises 12 residues. The germline V gene encodes CDR1 MNHEY and CDR2 SVGEGT. In DNA form, the CDR3 reads TGTGCCAGCAGTCCCGAGATGGACACCATATATTTT. This sequence encodes CASSPEMDTIYF.

This clone was detected only a few times. The rearrangement links TRBV6-1 to TRBJ2-4; TRBD1 might be the D (6 bases). From germline, CDR1 is MNHNS and CDR2 SASEGT. The V and J ends lost 1 base and 8 bases respectively, with 9 bases between them. This CDR3 has 13 residues. DNA for the CDR3: TGTGCCAGCAGTGAAGACAGGGCTGACATTCAGTACTTC. It yields the protein CASSEDRADIQYF.

The gene calls are TRBV20-1 and TRBJ1-1; D unresolved. The V end lost 3 bases, the J end lost 0 bases, and 14 bases lay between the germline ends. This CDR3 is built from 15 residues. The V gene's germline CDR1 is DFQATT and CDR2 SNEGSKA (reference sequence). CDR3 protein: CSASTPLGLNTEAFF. Written as DNA, the CDR3 is TGCAGTGCTAGTACCCCCCTCGGGTTGAACACTGAAGCTTTCTTT.